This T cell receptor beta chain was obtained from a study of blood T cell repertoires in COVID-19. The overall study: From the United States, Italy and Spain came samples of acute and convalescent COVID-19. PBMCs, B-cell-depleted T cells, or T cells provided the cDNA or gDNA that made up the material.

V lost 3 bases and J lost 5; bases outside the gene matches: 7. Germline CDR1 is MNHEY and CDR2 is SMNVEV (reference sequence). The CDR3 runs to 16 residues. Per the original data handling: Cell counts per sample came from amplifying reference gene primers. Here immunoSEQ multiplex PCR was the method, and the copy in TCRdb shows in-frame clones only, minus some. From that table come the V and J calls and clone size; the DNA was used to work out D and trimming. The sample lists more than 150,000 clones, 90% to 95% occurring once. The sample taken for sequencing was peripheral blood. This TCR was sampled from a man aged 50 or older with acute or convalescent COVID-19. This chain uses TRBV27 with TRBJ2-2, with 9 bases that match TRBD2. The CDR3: CASSFLWLAGTGELFF. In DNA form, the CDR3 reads TGTGCCAGCAGTTTCTTGTGGCTAGCGGGGACCGGGGAGCTGTTTTTT.